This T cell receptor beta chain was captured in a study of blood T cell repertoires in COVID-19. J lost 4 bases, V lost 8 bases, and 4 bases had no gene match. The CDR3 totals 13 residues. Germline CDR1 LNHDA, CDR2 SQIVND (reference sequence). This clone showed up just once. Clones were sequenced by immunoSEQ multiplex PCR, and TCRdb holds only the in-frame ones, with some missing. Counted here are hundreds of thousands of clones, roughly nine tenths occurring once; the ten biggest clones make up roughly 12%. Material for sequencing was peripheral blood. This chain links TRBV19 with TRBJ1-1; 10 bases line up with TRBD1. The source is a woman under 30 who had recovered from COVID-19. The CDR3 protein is CASGTGAGTEAFF. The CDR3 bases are TGTGCCAGTGGGACAGGGGCCGGCACTGAAGCTTTCTTT.